The present TCR beta chain was sequenced within a study of regulatory T cells in long-lasting Graves disease. Study observations and caveats: Persistent disease was associated with favored TRBV28 usage and with favored use of TRBJ1-2 and TRBJ2-5.

The table lists this clonotype with many counts. Antigen unknown. Time point meaning: newly diagnosed GD, antithyroid drugs for less than 3 months. The TCR library was made from RNA that had been extracted from PBMCs in TRIzol. Patients came through an endocrinology department, and that department was in Xi'an, China. The CDR3 has 16 residues. Germline CDR1 and CDR2: MDHEN and SYDVKM. The authors built TCR beta libraries using iRepertoire HTBI primers and Arm-PCR of CDR3 regions. TCRdb used MiXCR to reprocess the multiplex PCR reads, holding one entry per CDR3 protein. The sample holds roughly 380,000 distinct CDR3 sequences, over 15% seen once. In addition, the sample was reused for a study of T cells in Graves' hyperthyroidism and ophthalmopathy. In that study: Appearing also in blood were most of the thyroid clonotypes expanded above 0.001. The model forecast ophthalmopathy, anticipating it by a median around 6.4 months before onset.

Material: peripheral blood mononuclear cells (PBMCs), obtained at new diagnosis, from a patient treated with antithyroid drugs. The receptor was isolated from a man aged 40-49 years with Graves disease. The V gene is TRBV28, the J gene TRBJ2-1; weak D call: TRBD2 (6 bases). TRBJ2-5 explains the end of the DNA better; the J call may be wrong. In DNA form, the CDR3 reads TGTGCCAGCACCGACCTCCGAGGGGAGGCTGGAGAGACCCAGTACTTC. Protein sequence: CASTDLRGEAGETQYF.